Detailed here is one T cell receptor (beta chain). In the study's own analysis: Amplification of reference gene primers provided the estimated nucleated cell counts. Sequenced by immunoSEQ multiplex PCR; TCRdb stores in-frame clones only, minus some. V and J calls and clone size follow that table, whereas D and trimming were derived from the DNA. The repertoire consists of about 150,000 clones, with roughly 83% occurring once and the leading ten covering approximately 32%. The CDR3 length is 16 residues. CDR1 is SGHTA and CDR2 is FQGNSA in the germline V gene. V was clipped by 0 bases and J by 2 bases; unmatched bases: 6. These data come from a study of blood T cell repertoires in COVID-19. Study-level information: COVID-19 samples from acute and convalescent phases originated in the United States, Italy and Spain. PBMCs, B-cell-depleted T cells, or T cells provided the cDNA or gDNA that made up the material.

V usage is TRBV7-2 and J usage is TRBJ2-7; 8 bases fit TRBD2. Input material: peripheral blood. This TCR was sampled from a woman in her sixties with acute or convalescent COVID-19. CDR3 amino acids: CASSLAAGGQPYEQYV. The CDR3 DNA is TGTGCCAGCAGCTTAGCGGCGGGGGGTCAACCCTACGAGCAGTACGTC.